The entry that follows covers one T cell receptor beta chain sequence. A few counts support this clonotype. Its target antigen remains unknown. No base qualities exist here, and no much larger clone lies one base off it. Donors were approximately 42 systemically healthy Caucasian individuals from Russia aged 6 to 90 years. About 9.1 milliliters of peripheral blood were collected from each donor into EDTA-treated Vacutainer tubes. PBMCs were isolated by Ficoll-Paque density-gradient centrifugation, with at least 6 million obtained per sample. Total RNA was extracted from PBMCs with Trizol reagent, with at least 5 micrograms obtained per sample. For every donor, an aliquot of PBMCs went through flow cytometry to measure the percentages of naive CD45RAhigh/CD27high T cells. Receptor amplification or capture employed 5' RACE. TCRdb records Illumina HiSeq 2500 as the sequencer. The second PCR ran for roughly 6 to 11 cycles and used a J-beta primer mix along with a sample-barcoded 5' primer. A unique molecular identifier was introduced onto each TCR beta cDNA molecule by a template-switch 5' adaptor carrying 12 random nucleotides. Each sample yielded at least 2.5 million CDR3-containing paired-end reads. First-strand cDNA was synthesized from all RNA with the Mint cDNA synthesis kit, primed by a TRBC-specific oligonucleotide. Following uracil-DNA glycosylase treatment, all cDNA underwent a first 18-cycle PCR with the universal primers M1SS and BC2_uni_R. Regarding the original processing steps: For normalization, 1 million high-quality reads, each with a distinct molecular identifier, were randomly selected from each sample. Instead of being binned into consensus sequences, reads with shared molecular identifiers were discarded. MiTCR, run with a Q25 quality threshold and the strictest error-elimination algorithm, handled CDR3 identification, clonotype clustering and error correction. A nonparametric unseen species model with Euler transformation was used to estimate a lower bound on total TCR beta diversity. Starting from the raw public reads, TCRdb applied fastp trimming at Q25, assembled clones with MiXCR and retained in-frame beta chains. Each record represents a unique CDR3 protein, reported with the most common genes and DNA among its rows. Here the V and J calls rest on TCRdb's processing, not on the authors' analysis. The sample records around 940,000 distinct CDR3 sequences, just over 50% of which are singletons. Over 20% of the sample lies in the top ten.

The record originates from a study of blood T cells in healthy people across ages (dated by TCRdb to the mid-2010s). Concerning the study at large: In model experiments, roughly one uniquely barcoded TCR beta cDNA molecule per two T cells was captured by template switching. The donors were split into four age groups: young (average around 17 years), middle-aged (roughly 39), aged (approximately 60) and long-lived (roughly 88). The study analyzed two additional independent replicas of 1 million unique cDNA reads from the same blood draw for two donors, one aged 18 to 30 and one aged 80 or older. To avoid experimental bias, donors of different ages were randomly spread across the sequencing lanes. To track age-related changes in TCR beta repertoire diversity, the study relied on deep sequencing normalized with unique cDNA molecular identifiers.

What the research found in general, with its limitations: Because profiling used bulk unsorted PBMCs, naive and antigen-experienced compartments could not be compared conclusively. A strong correlation was found between observed TCR beta diversity and the percentage of naive T cells measured by flow cytometry. Compared with the aged group, the long-lived group had more naive CD4+ T cells, fewer expanded clones and increased TCR diversity, a pattern suggesting age selection. Donor CMV infection status was unknown, potentially confounding age-related changes in expanded clonotypes. Estimates of total diversity from one million sequenced T cells were regarded as lower bounds and underestimates. As age increased, observed TCR beta diversity per million T cells dropped in a roughly linear way, and a significant reduction was already evident by age 40.

CDR1 is given as SGHRS and CDR2 as YFSETQ, both from the germline V gene. V is shortened by 5 bases, J by 2 bases, and the region joining them spans 11 bases. The CDR3 has 13 amino acids, counting the end cysteine and phenylalanine. The sequence is cut down to CDR3 DNA, 39 bases in frame from base 1. This TCR was sampled from a woman aged 60-70 years in good health. The sequenced sample was blood. The rearrangement joined TRBV5-1 to TRBJ2-7; a confident D gene designation cannot be given. The CDR3 region reads CASRWSETYEQYF. The DNA is TGCGCCAGCAGATGGAGCGAAACCTACGAGCAGTACTTC.